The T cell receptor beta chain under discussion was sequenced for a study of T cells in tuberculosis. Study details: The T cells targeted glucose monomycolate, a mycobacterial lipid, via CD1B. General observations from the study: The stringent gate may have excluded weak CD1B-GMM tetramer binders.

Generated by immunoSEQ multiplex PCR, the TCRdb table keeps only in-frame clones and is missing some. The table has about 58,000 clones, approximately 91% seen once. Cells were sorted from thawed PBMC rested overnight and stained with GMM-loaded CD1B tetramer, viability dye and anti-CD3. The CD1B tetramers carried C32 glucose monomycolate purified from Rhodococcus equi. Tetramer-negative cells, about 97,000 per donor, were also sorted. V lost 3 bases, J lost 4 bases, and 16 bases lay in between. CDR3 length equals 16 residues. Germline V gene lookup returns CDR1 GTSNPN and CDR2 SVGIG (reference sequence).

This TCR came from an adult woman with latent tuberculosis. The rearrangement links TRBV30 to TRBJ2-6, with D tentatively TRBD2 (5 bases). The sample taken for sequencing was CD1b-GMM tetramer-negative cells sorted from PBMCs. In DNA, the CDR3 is TGTGCCTGGAGCGGACCAGCGGCTACCGGGGCCAACGTCCTGACTTTC. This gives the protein CAWSGPAATGANVLTF.